Listed here are 22 T cell receptor beta chains from one sample, sequenced in a study of blood T cell repertoires in COVID-19. Produced via immunoSEQ multiplex PCR; TCRdb's table is partial and in-frame only. The sample shows a few hundred thousand clones, roughly 85% of them seen only once. Sequenced input: peripheral blood. All receptors derive from a woman between 70 and 85 years old with COVID-19, enrolled during active disease.

The chain joins TRBV6-2 or TRBV6-3 to TRBJ2-3; 11 positions agree with TRBD2. The CDR3 has 15 amino acids. Germline V gene sequence: CDR1 MNHEY, CDR2 SVGEGT. The ends lost 5 bases at V and 7 bases at J; junction bases unmatched: 8. The CDR3 spells CASSPSSGGDNTQYF. As DNA, the CDR3 is TGTGCCAGCAGTCCCAGTAGCGGGGGGGACAATACGCAGTATTTT.

The chain couples TRBV7-9 to TRBJ2-3, with TRBD1 identical over 10 bases. This CDR3 has 14 amino acids. The ends lost 5 bases at V and 2 bases at J; junction bases unmatched: 1. Germline CDR1 reads SEHNR; CDR2 reads FQNEAQ (reference sequence). CDR3 residues: CASSRQGATDTQYF. CDR3 nucleotide sequence: TGTGCCAGCAGCAGACAGGGGGCCACAGATACGCAGTATTTT.

V gene TRBV6-5 combines with J gene TRBJ1-5, with 8 bases matching TRBD1. V was pared by 5 bases and J by 7 bases, with 4 bases of the junction left unmatched. Per germline, CDR1 MNHEY and CDR2 SVGAGI. The CDR3 extends over 13 amino acids. For the CDR3, the DNA is TGTGCCAGCAGTCGGACAGGGAGGCAGCCCCAGCATTTT. It specifies CASSRTGRQPQHF.

V and J are TRBV29-1 and TRBJ1-1; possibly TRBD1 for D (5 bases). V dropped 3 bases and J dropped 1 base, with 12 bases sitting between them. Germline CDR1 and CDR2: SQVTM and ANQGSEA. The CDR3 consists of 14 residues. The chain's CDR3 is CSVEPSGGNTEAFF. The CDR3 nucleotides read TGCAGCGTTGAGCCGTCGGGGGGGAACACTGAAGCTTTCTTT. The complete variable domain, with remaining parts taken from reference TRBV29-1 and TRBJ1-1, reads SAVISQKPSRDICQRGTSLTIQCQVDSQVTMMFWYRQQPGQSLTLIATANQGSEATYESGFVIDKFPISRPNLTFSTLTVSNMSPEDSSIYLCSVEPSGGNTEAFFGQGTRLTVV.

This chain links TRBV19 with TRBJ1-5; no clear D gene. Trimming pared 2 bases from V and 0 bases from J, leaving 14 bases between. The germline V gene encodes CDR1 LNHDA and CDR2 SQIVND (reference sequence). This CDR3 has 17 amino acids. The CDR3 loop is CASSIKWRGYSNQPQHF. For the CDR3, the DNA is TGTGCCAGTAGTATAAAGTGGAGAGGATATAGCAATCAGCCCCAGCATTTT.

The chain recombines TRBV12-5 with TRBJ2-3; D remains ambiguous. The CDR3 is made up of 10 amino acids. Trimming left V 5 bases short and J 7 bases short, with 4 bases between. Per the germline V gene, CDR1 is LGHNT and CDR2 is FRNRAP. The CDR3: CASGTNTQYF. The CDR3 coding sequence is TGTGCTAGTGGTACAAATACGCAGTATTTT.

The chain uses TRBV6-2 or TRBV6-3 and TRBJ2-7, with D perhaps TRBD1 (5 bases). Germline V gene sequence: CDR1 MNHEY, CDR2 SVGEGT. The length of the CDR3 is 12 residues. Trimming removed 0 bases from V and 6 bases from J, with 6 bases in between. The CDR3 loop is CASSYSTVEQYF. The CDR3 bases are TGTGCCAGCAGTTACTCGACAGTCGAGCAGTACTTC.

The sample holds a few counts of this clone. The J gene is TRBJ2-2, the V gene TRBV2; D not certain. The V gene's germline CDR1 is SNHLY and CDR2 FYNNEI. With 4 bases removed from V and 4 bases from J, the gap between germline ends came to 7 bases. The CDR3 length is 13 residues. CDR3 in amino acids: CASSVTGTGELFF. In nucleotides, the CDR3 is TGTGCCAGCAGTGTCACGGGCACCGGGGAGCTGTTTTTT.

The chain links TRBV12-3 or TRBV12-4 to TRBJ1-1; D call uncertain. Trimming left V 5 bases short and J 7 bases short, with 8 bases between. The CDR3 covers 11 residues. The CDR3 nucleotides read TGTGCCAGCAGTAGAGGCGTTGAAGCTTTCTTT. Residues: CASSRGVEAFF.

The chain links TRBV18 to TRBJ2-1; 8 bases match TRBD1. CDR1 KGHSH and CDR2 LQKENI come from the germline V gene. The CDR3 consists of 16 residues. Germline trimming cut 5 bases from V and 4 bases from J; bases unmatched to any gene: 10. The CDR3 region is CASSTRVQGDYNEQFF. DNA of the CDR3: TGTGCCAGCTCAACGAGAGTACAGGGGGATTACAATGAGCAGTTCTTC.

V usage is TRBV5-4 and J usage is TRBJ2-2; TRBD1 matches at 7 bases. The V gene's germline CDR1 is SGHNT and CDR2 YYREEE (reference sequence). The V and J ends lost 3 bases and 3 bases, in that order; junction bases with no gene match: 8. The CDR3 contains 16 residues. The CDR3 loop reads CASSSYRDSYTGELFF. CDR3 nucleotide sequence: TGTGCCAGCAGCTCATACCGGGACAGTTACACCGGGGAGCTGTTTTTT.

The chain is built from TRBV11-3 and TRBJ1-1; the D gene is possibly TRBD1 (5 bases). The V gene lost 3 bases and the J gene lost 1 base, with 9 bases spanning the gap. Germline values: CDR1 SGHNT, CDR2 YENEEA. CDR3 size: 14 residues. The CDR3 region has the DNA TGTGCCAGCAGCTTCGGGGGATGGAACACTGAAGCTTTCTTT. Translation gives CASSFGGWNTEAFF.

The CDR3 region has the DNA TGTGCCAGCAGTTACTCGACAGGGTTCACTGAAGCTTTCTTT. This gives the protein CASSYSTGFTEAFF. The chain employs TRBV6-2 or TRBV6-3 and TRBJ1-1; 7 bases agree with TRBD1. CDR3 length: 14 amino acids. Germline V gene data show CDR1 as MNHEY and CDR2 as SVGEGT. J lost 4 bases, V lost 0 bases, and 2 bases had no gene match.

The genes are TRBV7-9 and TRBJ2-7; D unresolved. V was shortened by 3 bases and J by 0 bases, with 3 bases between the two germline ends. The CDR3 is made up of 12 amino acids. Germline assignment: CDR1 SEHNR and CDR2 FQNEAQ (reference sequence). The DNA for the CDR3 is TGTGCCAGCAGCTTCAGCTCCTACGAGCAGTACTTC. This sequence encodes CASSFSSYEQYF. Complete variable domain (other parts from reference TRBV7-9 and TRBJ2-7): DTGVSQNPRHKITKRGQNVTFRCDPISEHNRLYWYRQTLGQGPEFLTYFQNEAQLEKSRLLSDRFSAERPKGSFSTLEIQRTEQGDSAMYLCASSFSSYEQYFGPGTRLTVT.

A note on this clone: Additional DNA sequences in this sample encode the identical CDR3. The chain couples TRBV9 to TRBJ1-6; D is possibly TRBD1 (5 bases). Germline V gene data show CDR1 as SGDLS and CDR2 as YYNGEE. The V gene lost 2 bases and the J gene lost 5 bases, with 11 bases spanning the gap. The CDR3 consists of 15 residues. The CDR3 loop is CASSVVDSHNSPLHF. The CDR3 coding sequence is TGTGCCAGCAGCGTGGTCGACAGCCATAATTCACCCCTCCACTTT.

The genes are TRBV19 and TRBJ1-4; D remains ambiguous. V shed 5 bases and J shed 10 bases, with 17 bases lying between them. The CDR3 is 14 amino acids. CDR1 LNHDA and CDR2 SQIVND come from the germline V gene (reference sequence). CDR3 amino acids: CASSPPGTLTKLFF. Written as DNA, the CDR3 is TGTGCCAGTAGTCCCCCTGGTACCCTAACAAAACTGTTTTTT.

This chain links TRBV19 with TRBJ2-1; 7 bases are a match to TRBD1. This CDR3 comprises 17 residues. Germline V gives CDR1 LNHDA, CDR2 SQIVND (reference sequence). With V trimmed by 7 bases and J by 6 bases, 18 bases remained unmatched. CDR3 loop: CASTPYLGGRGFNEQFF. Here the CDR3 DNA reads TGTGCCAGTACCCCCTATCTAGGGGGCCGGGGATTCAATGAGCAGTTCTTC.

The J gene is TRBJ2-5, the V gene TRBV3-1 (or the pseudogene TRBV3-2); TRBD1 is a possible D gene (6 bases). The CDR3 totals 15 residues. CDR1 and CDR2 (germline): LGHDT, YNNKEL (reference sequence). V gave up 1 base and J gave up 4 bases, with 13 bases separating them. CDR3 region: CASSQARGSGETQYF. DNA of the CDR3: TGTGCCAGCAGCCAAGCCAGGGGAAGCGGAGAGACCCAGTACTTC.

The rearrangement links TRBV9 to TRBJ1-2; D is undetermined. With 3 bases removed from V and 2 bases from J, the gap between germline ends came to 11 bases. The CDR3 loop spans 14 amino acids. Germline V gene lookup returns CDR1 SGDLS and CDR2 YYNGEE. The CDR3, as DNA: TGTGCCAGCAGCGCCTTCGCGGCCAACTATGGCTACACCTTC. The encoded protein is CASSAFAANYGYTF.

The chain carries TRBV5-1 and TRBJ2-2; 9 bases match TRBD1. This CDR3 contains 15 residues. Germline CDR1 SGHRS, CDR2 YFSETQ. The V gene end was trimmed by 3 bases and the J gene end by 5 bases; junction bases not matched to a gene: 5. CDR3 protein: CASSSGQGRTGELFF. The CDR3 bases are TGCGCCAGCAGCTCGGGACAGGGAAGGACCGGGGAGCTGTTTTTT.

The chain recombines TRBV7-9 with TRBJ2-5; TRBD2 aligns across 12 bases. CDR1 is SEHNR and CDR2 is FQNEAQ in the germline V gene (reference sequence). The V segment lost 5 bases and the J segment 5 bases; nucleotides outside the gene matches: 9. CDR3 length: 16 amino acids. The CDR3 nucleotides read TGTGCCAGCAGCCCGATACTAGCGGGAGGCGGTGAGACCCAGTACTTC. This translates into CASSPILAGGGETQYF.

This clone is a singleton in its sample. V gene TRBV18 combines with J gene TRBJ1-2; D gene unclear. The CDR3 consists of 15 residues. The V gene's germline CDR1 is KGHSH and CDR2 LQKENI. V dropped 3 bases and J dropped 4 bases, with 15 bases sitting between them. For the CDR3, the DNA is TGTGCCAGCTCACCGAGTAATACCTTCGCCTATGGCTACACCTTC. This gives the protein CASSPSNTFAYGYTF.